The following is a T cell receptor (beta chain) sequence with its context. What this receptor recognizes is not known. Per-base quality was not reported, and no clone a single base away is much larger than it. This specimen belongs to a study of cytotoxic CD8 clonotypes in ibrutinib-treated CLL (dated by TCRdb to about 2021). In terms of the full investigation: The cohort was composed of about 10 relapsed/refractory and about 16 treatment-naive patients; IGHV unmutated status was identified in about 17 patients. Partial responses were observed in roughly 24 patients and complete responses in 2; after a median follow-up of around 64 months, remission was maintained in approximately 15 patients and progression was observed in about twelve. Samples at response were collected after a median of approximately twelve months of treatment, with a range of about 6 to 36 months. An average of roughly 270,000 productive templates and 94,082 productive rearrangements was obtained per sample. Longitudinal samples were available for 26 of the 86 trial participants. Cryopreserved peripheral blood mononuclear cells were obtained before treatment, at response, and at either sustained remission or disease progression. Every remission and progressive disease sample was obtained while ibrutinib was still being received by the patients. Results the study describes overall, beyond this receptor: Public clonotypes were rare and either shrank or stayed stable during treatment, and the rise in clonality at ibrutinib response reflected expansion of private clonotypes. At ibrutinib response clonality went up, during sustained remission it held steady, and at progression it dropped back toward baseline. Sustained-remission and progressing patients did not have matched sampling times, and lymph node repertoires were not examined. Baseline clonality was found to be higher than that of age-matched healthy donors and was strongly correlated with circulating CD8+ T-cell counts.

CDR1 and CDR2, per the germline V gene (reference sequence), are MNHEY and SMNVEV. Its CDR3 holds 14 amino acids, cysteine through phenylalanine. Just the 42-base CDR3 DNA is kept, in frame starting at base 1. At the junction V is shortened by 3 bases and J by 4 bases, with 12 bases in between. Reading the label with the study, this specimen's time point is: approximately 11 months on ibrutinib. Approximately 2 micrograms of genomic DNA were extracted from cryopreserved PBMCs for TCR beta library preparation. Longitudinal blood samples from CLL patients on ibrutinib monotherapy underwent high-throughput TCR beta sequencing. The patients took part in an open-label, single-center phase 2 trial of ibrutinib monotherapy. Each clonotype received, on average, 10x coverage in deep resolution sequencing performed on a MiSeq, where the target depth lay between 1 in 1 million and 1 in 200,000 T cells. TCR beta libraries were generated with the immunoSEQ hsTCRB Kit. Concerning the study's data processing: The data were analyzed with ImmunoSEQ Analyzer and ImmunoSEQ Data Assistant, and V, D and J gene assignments followed IMGT definitions. Clonality was computed as one minus normalized Shannon entropy of productive rearrangement frequencies, ranging from 0 to 1. Public clonotype analysis was restricted to overrepresented clonotypes comprising at least 0.05% of each patient's repertoire. Some twelve repertoires from age-matched healthy donors, obtained from immuneACCESS, served as clonality controls. Drawn from immuneACCESS, this table holds only the in-frame rearrangements with V and J called that TCRdb kept. Clones are partly lost; checked studies trace under half to an unresolved V gene and leave the rest unexplained. The D gene and trimming were derived from the DNA, and the V and J assignments and clone size from that table. This sample lists about 140,000 clones; 77% were detected once. Around a quarter of the sample goes to the ten largest clones.

The TCR sequence derives from a human donor with chronic lymphocytic leukemia. The source was PBMCs, collected after 12 months of ibrutinib treatment. The V gene is TRBV27 and the J gene is TRBJ1-2; tentative D gene TRBD1, with 6 bases matching. The CDR3 loop reads CASSFVGGAYGYTF. The bases are TGTGCCAGCAGTTTCGTTGGGGGCGCCTATGGCTACACCTTC.